The 24 T cell receptor beta chains given below trace back to one sample, sequenced in a study of cytomegalovirus exposure and HLA in healthy donors. Researchers ran the PCR with 60 Vbeta and 13 Jbeta primers. Produced via immunoSEQ multiplex PCR; TCRdb's table is partial and in-frame only. The repertoire has under 200,000 clones, approximately 88% of them found once; the top ten carry 0.95% to 1.3%. Source material: PBMCs. The origin of the receptors is a man aged 25 to 40 in good health and CMV-seronegative.

The gene calls are TRBV29-1 and TRBJ1-3; D perhaps matches TRBD1 (5 bases). The CDR3 is 17 residues long. V lost 4 bases to trimming and J lost 0 bases, with 19 bases between them. CDR1 and CDR2 (germline): SQVTM, ANQGSEA. DNA of the CDR3: TGCAGCGTTGGCCATGGACCGCAGGGCTACTCTGGAAACACCATATATTTT. This sequence encodes CSVGHGPQGYSGNTIYF.

V is TRBV19 and J is TRBJ1-1; TRBD1 agrees at 9 bases. This CDR3 spans 13 amino acids. V lost 6 bases to trimming and J lost 5 bases; unmatched junction nucleotides: 4. From germline, CDR1 is LNHDA and CDR2 SQIVND (reference sequence). In DNA form, the CDR3 reads TGTGCCAGTAGATGGGACAGGGATACTGAAGCTTTCTTT. Protein: CASRWDRDTEAFF.

The table lists this clone with a few counts. This chain links TRBV6-5 with TRBJ1-1; D remains unclear. Germline-derived CDR1 and CDR2 are MNHEY and SVGAGI. Deletions cut 4 bases from V and 2 bases from J, with 8 bases between. This CDR3 has 13 amino acids. CDR3: CASSSGLNTEAFF. As DNA, the CDR3 is TGTGCCAGCAGTTCCGGACTCAACACTGAAGCTTTCTTT.

The rearrangement links TRBV7-9 to TRBJ2-7, with 7 positions matching TRBD1. The CDR3 totals 15 residues. V lost 4 bases to trimming and J lost 1 base; unmatched junction nucleotides: 7. Per the germline V gene, CDR1 is SEHNR and CDR2 is FQNEAQ (reference sequence). The CDR3 reads CASSYQTGPSYEQYF. DNA for the CDR3: TGTGCCAGCAGCTACCAGACAGGGCCTTCCTACGAGCAGTACTTC.

The chain links TRBV5-8 to TRBJ2-7; a possible D gene is TRBD1 (5 bases). Looked up from germline, CDR1 is SGHTS and CDR2 is YDEGEE. The CDR3 totals 15 residues. The V gene lost 4 bases and the J gene lost 6 bases, with 20 bases spanning the gap. CDR3 bases: TGTGCCAGCAGCCCCCTTCTTACAGGTTCCGGCGAGCAGTACTTC. Translated: CASSPLLTGSGEQYF.

The CDR3 sequence is CSVGDRASNQPQHF. The DNA of the CDR3 is TGCAGCGTTGGGGACAGGGCTAGCAATCAGCCCCAGCATTTT. The chain uses TRBV29-1 and TRBJ1-5; the match to TRBD1 covers 9 bases. The CDR3 runs 14 residues. Germline V gene sequence: CDR1 SQVTM, CDR2 ANQGSEA. V was clipped by 4 bases and J by 0 bases; unmatched bases: 1.

V usage is TRBV2 and J usage is TRBJ2-3; 10 bases align to TRBD2. Germline loops: CDR1 SNHLY, CDR2 FYNNEI. With 1 base clipped from V and 7 bases from J, the junction kept 5 bases outside the gene matches. This CDR3 has 15 amino acids. The chain's CDR3 is CASSEGSGGAYTQYF. The CDR3 DNA follows: TGTGCCAGCAGTGAAGGCAGCGGGGGGGCTTATACGCAGTATTTT.

This chain uses TRBV30 with TRBJ1-2; tentatively, D is TRBD1 (6 bases). The CDR3 extends over 14 amino acids. The germline V gene encodes CDR1 GTSNPN and CDR2 SVGIG (reference sequence). Trimming removed 3 bases at V and 4 bases at J, with 15 bases between. Here the CDR3 reads CAWRDKQGFYGYTF. The CDR3 DNA follows: TGTGCCTGGAGGGACAAACAGGGCTTCTATGGCTACACCTTC.

The genes are TRBV7-9 and TRBJ2-2; the match to TRBD1 covers 8 bases. The length of the CDR3 is 16 residues. Trimming at V came to 4 bases and at J to 6 bases, leaving 10 bases not matched to a gene. Germline CDR1 reads SEHNR; CDR2 reads FQNEAQ (reference sequence). The CDR3 DNA reads as TGTGCCAGCAGCTCCCCCAGGACAGGGACCTCCGGGGAGCTGTTTTTT. Amino acids: CASSSPRTGTSGELFF.

This rearrangement joins TRBV6-1 to TRBJ1-1; no reliable D call. This CDR3 comprises 14 residues. The V end lost 2 bases, the J end lost 5 bases, and 12 bases lay between the germline ends. Germline CDR1 MNHNS, CDR2 SASEGT. CDR3 DNA: TGTGCCAGCAGTGAAAGCCCGGGGTGGACTGAAGCTTTCTTT. Its translation: CASSESPGWTEAFF.

The chain links TRBV6-5 to TRBJ2-7, with no clear D. Per germline, CDR1 MNHEY and CDR2 SVGAGI. The CDR3 sequence is 15 residues long. The V gene lost 0 bases and the J gene lost 0 bases, with 9 bases spanning the gap. The CDR3 sequence: CASSYSADPSYEQYF. As DNA, the CDR3 is TGTGCCAGCAGTTACTCTGCAGATCCCTCCTACGAGCAGTACTTC.

This clone was recorded only once. The V gene is TRBV10-3, the J gene TRBJ2-7; TRBD1 matches 9 bases. V shed 0 bases and J 7 bases; nucleotides not matched to a gene: 10. Germline assignment: CDR1 ENHRY and CDR2 SYGVKD. There are 16 residues in the CDR3. CDR3 region: CAISESAGTGTGEQYF. In DNA form, the CDR3 reads TGTGCCATCAGTGAGTCGGCCGGGACAGGGACGGGGGAGCAGTACTTC.

The CDR3 bases are TGCGCCAGCAGTGAGGTTCCGGGACAGGGGGACACTGAAGCTTTCTTT. Its translation is CASSEVPGQGDTEAFF. The rearrangement links TRBV10-1 to TRBJ1-1; 11 bases are shared with TRBD1. Losses at the gene ends were 2 bases for V and 3 bases for J; bases not matched to a gene: 5. The CDR3 has 16 amino acids. CDR1 and CDR2 (germline): WNHNN, SYGVQD (reference sequence).

This sequence joins TRBV30 and TRBJ2-7, with 9 bases matching TRBD1. The germline V gene has CDR1 GTSNPN and CDR2 SVGIG (reference sequence). CDR3 length: 13 residues. J lost 0 bases, V lost 5 bases, and 2 bases had no gene match. As DNA, the CDR3 is TGTGCCTGGGACAGGGGGGCCTCCTACGAGCAGTACTTC. Its protein product is CAWDRGASYEQYF. Drawing the rest from reference TRBV30 and TRBJ2-7, the complete variable domain is SQTIHQWPATLVQPVGSPLSLECTVEGTSNPNLYWYRQAAGRGLQLLFYSVGIGQISSEVPQNLSASRPQDRQFILSSKKLLLSDSGFYLCAWDRGASYEQYFGPGTRLTVT.

This chain links TRBV28 with TRBJ2-7; D might be TRBD2 (6 bases). V lost 4 bases to trimming and J lost 4 bases, with 14 bases between them. The CDR3 spans 14 residues. The germline V gene encodes CDR1 MDHEN and CDR2 SYDVKM. The CDR3 here is CASSSPGSGYEQYF. For the CDR3, the DNA is TGTGCCAGCAGTTCCCCAGGGAGCGGGTACGAGCAGTACTTC.

This clone was counted once. This sequence joins TRBV7-9 and TRBJ2-4; D remains ambiguous. This CDR3 has 13 residues. Trimming shortened V by 3 bases and J by 0 bases, and 3 bases separated the two germline ends. Germline-derived CDR1 and CDR2 are SEHNR and FQNEAQ (reference sequence). CDR3 DNA sequence: TGTGCCAGCAGCTTCCTAGCCAAAAACATTCAGTACTTC. The encoded protein is CASSFLAKNIQYF.

The V call is TRBV5-1, the J call TRBJ1-6; D perhaps matches TRBD1 (6 bases). The length of the CDR3 is 13 residues. The germline V gene has CDR1 SGHRS and CDR2 YFSETQ. V was trimmed by 2 bases and J by 6 bases, leaving 6 bases between them. CDR3 in DNA: TGCGCCAGCAGCTTCAGGGGTAATTCACCCCTCCACTTT. Amino acid sequence: CASSFRGNSPLHF.

V usage is TRBV5-1 and J usage is TRBJ2-5; 7 nucleotides line up with TRBD1. Germline loops: CDR1 SGHRS, CDR2 YFSETQ. This CDR3 has 15 residues. V lost 4 bases to trimming and J lost 5 bases; unmatched junction nucleotides: 11. The CDR3 sequence is CASSRIPGQWETQYF. The CDR3 DNA is TGCGCCAGCAGCCGAATCCCGGGACAGTGGGAGACCCAGTACTTC.

The V call is TRBV4-2, the J call TRBJ1-2; D is unclear. Germline V CDR1 and CDR2: LGHNA, YNFKEQ. The CDR3 is 16 amino acids. Trimming stripped 0 bases from V and 4 bases from J, with 15 bases between. For the CDR3, the DNA is TGTGCCAGCAGCCAAGATTTACCAGGAGGGAGCTATGGCTACACCTTC. The encoded protein is CASSQDLPGGSYGYTF.

The CDR3 loop is CASSLGGQYISGETQYF. The CDR3 nucleotides are TGTGCCAGCAGCTTGGGAGGCCAGTACATTAGCGGAGAGACCCAGTACTTC. This chain links TRBV5-8 with TRBJ2-5; possible D gene TRBD2, 6 bases. This CDR3 comprises 17 residues. The V gene's germline CDR1 is SGHTS and CDR2 YDEGEE. Deletions cut 0 bases from V and 4 bases from J, with 19 bases between.

This chain uses TRBV28 with TRBJ2-7, with D unclear. Germline lookup yields CDR1 MDHEN and CDR2 SYDVKM. V was shortened by 5 bases and J by 0 bases, with 5 bases between the two germline ends. This CDR3 has 12 amino acids. The chain's CDR3 is CASSSTSYEQYF. The CDR3, as DNA: TGTGCCAGCAGTAGCACCTCCTACGAGCAGTACTTC.

The V gene is TRBV7-9, the J gene TRBJ1-4, with a weak D call TRBD1 (6 bases). Trimming removed 2 bases from V and 8 bases from J, with 12 bases in between. The CDR3 extends over 14 amino acids. CDR1 and CDR2 from the germline V gene are SEHNR and FQNEAQ (reference sequence). The CDR3 nucleotides are TGTGCCAGCAGCTTACAACAGGGCGACGAAAAACTGTTTTTT. Amino acids: CASSLQQGDEKLFF.

V and J are TRBV5-4 and TRBJ2-5; no definite D call. Trimming cost V 2 bases and J 1 base, with 9 bases left between them. CDR3 length: 14 amino acids. Germline loops: CDR1 SGHNT, CDR2 YYREEE (reference sequence). This CDR3 is CASSLPTAQETQYF. The CDR3 nucleotides read TGTGCCAGCAGCTTACCCACTGCCCAAGAGACCCAGTACTTC.

This clone was observed a single time. The rearrangement links TRBV7-2 to TRBJ2-7; 8 bases are a match to TRBD2. Germline V CDR1 and CDR2: SGHTA, FQGNSA. V shed 6 bases, J shed 1 base, and the junction held 8 bases outside the gene matches. The CDR3 sequence is 15 residues long. The CDR3 nucleotides are TGTGCCAGCAGGACCGGGACTAGTTTGTCCTACGAGCAGTACTTC. Translated, it gives CASRTGTSLSYEQYF.